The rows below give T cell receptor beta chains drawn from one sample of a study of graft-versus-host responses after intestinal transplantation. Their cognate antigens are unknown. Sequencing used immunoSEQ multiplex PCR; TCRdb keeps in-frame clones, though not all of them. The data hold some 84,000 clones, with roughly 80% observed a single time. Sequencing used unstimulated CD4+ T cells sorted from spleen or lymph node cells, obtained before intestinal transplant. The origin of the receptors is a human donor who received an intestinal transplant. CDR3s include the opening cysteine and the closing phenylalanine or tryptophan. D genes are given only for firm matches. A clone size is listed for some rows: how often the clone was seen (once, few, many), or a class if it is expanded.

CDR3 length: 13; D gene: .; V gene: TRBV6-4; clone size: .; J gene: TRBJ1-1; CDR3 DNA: TGTGCCAGCAGCGCAGGGGCGCGCACTGAAGCTTTCTTT; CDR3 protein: CASSAGARTEAFF
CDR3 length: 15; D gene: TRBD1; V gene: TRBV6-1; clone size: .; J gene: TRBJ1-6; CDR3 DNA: TGTGCCAGCAGCCCCGGGGGACAGGGGGGATCACCCCTCCACTTT; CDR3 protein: CASSPGGQGGSPLHF
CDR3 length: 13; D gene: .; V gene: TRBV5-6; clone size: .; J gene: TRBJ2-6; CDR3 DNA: TGTGCCAGCAGCCTTTCCGGGGCCAACGTCCTGACTTTC; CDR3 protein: CASSLSGANVLTF
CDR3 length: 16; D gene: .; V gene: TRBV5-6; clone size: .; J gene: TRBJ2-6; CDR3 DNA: TGTGCCAGCAGCTTGGCAGGGGCGGCTGGGGCCAACGTCCTGACTTTC; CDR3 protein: CASSLAGAAGANVLTF
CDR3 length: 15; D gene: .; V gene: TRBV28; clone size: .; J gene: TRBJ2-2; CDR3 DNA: TGTGCCAGCAGTACAACAGGGACGGGCACCGGGGAGCTGTTTTTT; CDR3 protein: CASSTTGTGTGELFF
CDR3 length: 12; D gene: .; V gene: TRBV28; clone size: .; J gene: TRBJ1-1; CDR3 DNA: TGTGCCAGCAGCCTTACGGGGAGGCTGGCTTTCTTT; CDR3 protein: CASSLTGRLAFF
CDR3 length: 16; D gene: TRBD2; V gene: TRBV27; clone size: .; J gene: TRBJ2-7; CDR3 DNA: TGTGCCAGCAGCAGACTAGCGGGGGGCGAGGCCACCGAGCAGTACTTC; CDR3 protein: CASSRLAGGEATEQYF
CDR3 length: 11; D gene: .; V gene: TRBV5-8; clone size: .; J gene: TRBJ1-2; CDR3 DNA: TGTGCCAGCAGCTTGATTAGCGGCTACACCTTC; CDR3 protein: CASSLISGYTF
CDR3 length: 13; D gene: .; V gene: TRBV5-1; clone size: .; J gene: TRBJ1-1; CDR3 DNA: TGCGCCAGCAGTTTTAGGGGAAACACTGAAGCTTTCTTT; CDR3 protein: CASSFRGNTEAFF
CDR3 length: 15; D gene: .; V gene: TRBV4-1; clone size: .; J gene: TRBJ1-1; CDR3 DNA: TGCGCCAGCAGGATCGAGGCGAGATCTTTCCTAGTAGCTTTCTTT; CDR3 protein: CASRIEARSFLVAFF
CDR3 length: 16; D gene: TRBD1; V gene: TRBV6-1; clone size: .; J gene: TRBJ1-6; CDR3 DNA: TGTGCCAGCAGTGAAACTTACAGGGGGCGCCGCTCACCCCTCCACTTT; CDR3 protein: CASSETYRGRRSPLHF
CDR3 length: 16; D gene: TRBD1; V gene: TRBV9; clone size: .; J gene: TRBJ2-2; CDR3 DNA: TGTGCCAGCAGCGGGAGTGGGACAGGGAACACCGGGGAGCTGTTTTTT; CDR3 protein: CASSGSGTGNTGELFF
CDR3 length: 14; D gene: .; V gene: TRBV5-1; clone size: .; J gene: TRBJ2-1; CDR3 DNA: TGCGCCAGCAGCTTGGGGGGCGCTAATAATGAGCAGTTCTTC; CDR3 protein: CASSLGGANNEQFF
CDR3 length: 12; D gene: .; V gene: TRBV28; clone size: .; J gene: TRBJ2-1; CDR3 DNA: TGTGCCAGCAGCCTTCTTTACAATGAGCAGTTCTTC; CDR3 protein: CASSLLYNEQFF
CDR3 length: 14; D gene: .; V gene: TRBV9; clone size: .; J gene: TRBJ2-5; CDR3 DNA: TGTGCCAGCACCCCAACCGGGACACAAGAGACCCAGTACTTC; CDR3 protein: CASTPTGTQETQYF
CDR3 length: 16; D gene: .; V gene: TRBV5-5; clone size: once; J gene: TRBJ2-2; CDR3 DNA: TGTGCCAGCAGCTTGGATCGCTTCTGGAGCACCGGGGAGCTGTTTTTT; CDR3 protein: CASSLDRFWSTGELFF
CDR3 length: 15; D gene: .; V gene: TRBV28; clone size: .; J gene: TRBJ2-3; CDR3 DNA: TGTGCCAGCAGTTTAGGGGGGGCGGTCCCAGATACGCAGTATTTT; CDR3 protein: CASSLGGAVPDTQYF
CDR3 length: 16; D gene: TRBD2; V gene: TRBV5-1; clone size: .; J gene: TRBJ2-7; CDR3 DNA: TGCGCCAGCAGCTCCCGGGGGAGGGGTTCAGGCTACGAGCAGTACTTC; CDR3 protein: CASSSRGRGSGYEQYF
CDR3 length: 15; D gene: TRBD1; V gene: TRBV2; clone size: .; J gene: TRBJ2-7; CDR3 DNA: TGTGCCAGCATGGCTGGGACAGGGGGCCGCTACGAGCAGTACTTC; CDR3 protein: CASMAGTGGRYEQYF
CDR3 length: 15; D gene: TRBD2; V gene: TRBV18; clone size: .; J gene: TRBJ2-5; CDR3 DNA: TGTGCCAGCTCACCGGCTAGCGGGGTTGGGGAGACCCAGTACTTC; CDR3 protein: CASSPASGVGETQYF
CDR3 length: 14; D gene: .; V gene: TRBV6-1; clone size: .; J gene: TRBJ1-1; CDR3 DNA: TGTGCCAGCAGTCCCCAGGCGGGGAGGACTGAAGCTTTCTTT; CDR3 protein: CASSPQAGRTEAFF
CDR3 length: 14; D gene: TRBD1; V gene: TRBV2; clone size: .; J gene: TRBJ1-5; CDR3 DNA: TGTGCCAGCAGCCAGGACAGGGTAGACCAGCCCCAGCATTTT; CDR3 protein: CASSQDRVDQPQHF
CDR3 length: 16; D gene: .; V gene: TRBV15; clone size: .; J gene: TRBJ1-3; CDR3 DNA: TGTGCCACCAGCCCTGAACGTCAGGGCTCTGGAAACACCATATATTTT; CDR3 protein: CATSPERQGSGNTIYF
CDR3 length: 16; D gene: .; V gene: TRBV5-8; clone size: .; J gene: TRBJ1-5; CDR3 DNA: TGTGCCAGCAGCTCGCTCGACACCTATAGCAATCAGCCCCAGCATTTT; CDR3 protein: CASSSLDTYSNQPQHF
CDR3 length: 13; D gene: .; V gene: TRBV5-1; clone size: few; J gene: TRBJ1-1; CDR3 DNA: TGCGCCAGCAGGAAAACAGGGACCCCTGAAGCTTTCTTT; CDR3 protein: CASRKTGTPEAFF
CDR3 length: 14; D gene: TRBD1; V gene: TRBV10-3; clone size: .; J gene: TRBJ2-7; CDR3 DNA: TGTGCCATCAGTGATGGACAGGGCGGGTACGAGCAGTACTTC; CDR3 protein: CAISDGQGGYEQYF
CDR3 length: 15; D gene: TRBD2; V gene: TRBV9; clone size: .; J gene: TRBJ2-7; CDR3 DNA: TGTGCCAGCAGCGTCTCGGTCGGGGGGACGTACGAGCAGTACTTC; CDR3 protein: CASSVSVGGTYEQYF
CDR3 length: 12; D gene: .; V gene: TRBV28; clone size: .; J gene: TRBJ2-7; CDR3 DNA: TGTGCCAGCAGTTTATCCAGGGCCGAGCAGTACTTC; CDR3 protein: CASSLSRAEQYF
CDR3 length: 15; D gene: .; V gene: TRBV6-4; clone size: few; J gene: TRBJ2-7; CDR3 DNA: TGTGCCAGCAGTGACTCTTATGGGGCTCACTACGAGCAGTACTTC; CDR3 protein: CASSDSYGAHYEQYF
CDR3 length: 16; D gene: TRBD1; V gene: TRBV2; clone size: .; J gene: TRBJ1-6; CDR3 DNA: TGTGCCAGCAGTGAGCGGGTAGGGACAGGTGGTTCACCCCTCCACTTT; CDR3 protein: CASSERVGTGGSPLHF
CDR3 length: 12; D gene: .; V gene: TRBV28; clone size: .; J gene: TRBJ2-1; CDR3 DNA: TGTGCCACCAGAACTAGCTACAATGAGCAGTTCTTC; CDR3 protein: CATRTSYNEQFF
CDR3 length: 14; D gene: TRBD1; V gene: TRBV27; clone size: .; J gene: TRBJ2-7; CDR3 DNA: TGTGCCAGCAATCGACAGGGGGGGGCCTACGAGCAGTACTTC; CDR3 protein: CASNRQGGAYEQYF
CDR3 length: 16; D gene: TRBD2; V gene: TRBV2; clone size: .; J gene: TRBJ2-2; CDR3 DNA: TGTGCCAGCAGTGAATCAGCGGGGGCTAACACCGGGGAGCTGTTTTTT; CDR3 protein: CASSESAGANTGELFF
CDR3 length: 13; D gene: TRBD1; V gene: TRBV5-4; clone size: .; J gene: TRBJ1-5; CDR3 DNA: TGTGCCAGCTCCTGGGCAGGGGGTCAGCCCCAGCATTTT; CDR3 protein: CASSWAGGQPQHF
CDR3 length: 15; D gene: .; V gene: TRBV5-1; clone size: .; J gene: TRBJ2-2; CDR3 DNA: TGCGCCAGCAGCTTTACCGGGGAGAACACCGGGGAGCTGTTTTTT; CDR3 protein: CASSFTGENTGELFF
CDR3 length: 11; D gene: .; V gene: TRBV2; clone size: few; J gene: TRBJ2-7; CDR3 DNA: TGTGCCAGCAGCGTTAAATACGAGCAGTACTTC; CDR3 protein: CASSVKYEQYF
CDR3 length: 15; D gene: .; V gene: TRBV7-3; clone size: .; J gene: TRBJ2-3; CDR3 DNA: TGTGCCAGCAGCTTCACGGGAGATAGCACAGATACGCAGTATTTT; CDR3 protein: CASSFTGDSTDTQYF
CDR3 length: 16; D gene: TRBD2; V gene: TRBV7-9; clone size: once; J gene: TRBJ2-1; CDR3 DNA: TGTGCCAGCAGCTTAGCTCTAGCGGGATCCTACAATGAGCAGTTCTTC; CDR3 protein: CASSLALAGSYNEQFF
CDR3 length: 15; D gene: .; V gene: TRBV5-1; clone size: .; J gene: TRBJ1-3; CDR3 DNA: TGCGCCAGCAGCTTGGAGAGTGGGAGAGGAAACACCATATATTTT; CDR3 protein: CASSLESGRGNTIYF
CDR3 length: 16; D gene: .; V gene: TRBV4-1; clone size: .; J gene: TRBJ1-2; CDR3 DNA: TGCGCCAGCAGCCTCCAACTGGCTGGGAGCGACTATGGCTACACCTTC; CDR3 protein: CASSLQLAGSDYGYTF
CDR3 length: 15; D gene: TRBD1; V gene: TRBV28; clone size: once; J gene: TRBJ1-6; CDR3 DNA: TGTGCCAGCAGTGTAACGACAGGGTTCAATTCACCCCTCCACTTT; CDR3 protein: CASSVTTGFNSPLHF
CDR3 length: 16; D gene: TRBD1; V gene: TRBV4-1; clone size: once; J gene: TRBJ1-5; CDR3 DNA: TGCGCCAGCAGCCAGACCGGGACAGGTGAAAGTGGACCCCAGCATTTT; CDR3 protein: CASSQTGTGESGPQHF
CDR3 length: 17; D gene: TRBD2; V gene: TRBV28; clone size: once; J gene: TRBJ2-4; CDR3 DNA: TGTGCCAGCAGTTCCGGACTAGCGGGGGAGGCGGGAAACATTCAGTACTTC; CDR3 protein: CASSSGLAGEAGNIQYF
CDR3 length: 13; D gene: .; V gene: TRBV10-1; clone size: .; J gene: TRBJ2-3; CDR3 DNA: TGCGCCAGCAGTGCCCAACGAGCAGATACGCAGTATTTT; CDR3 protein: CASSAQRADTQYF
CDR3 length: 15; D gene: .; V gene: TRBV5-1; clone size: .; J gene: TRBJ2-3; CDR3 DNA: TGCGCCAGCAGGGCGACAGTCACTAGCACAGATACGCAGTATTTT; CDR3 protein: CASRATVTSTDTQYF
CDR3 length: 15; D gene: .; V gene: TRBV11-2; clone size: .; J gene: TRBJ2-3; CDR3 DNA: TGTGCCAGCAGCACTCTGGGGGGGCTCGCAGATACGCAGTATTTT; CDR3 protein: CASSTLGGLADTQYF
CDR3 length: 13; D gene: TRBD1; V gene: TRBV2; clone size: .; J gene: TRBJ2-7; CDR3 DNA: TGTGCCAGCAGGAGGGACAGAATCTACGAGCAGTACTTC; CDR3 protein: CASRRDRIYEQYF
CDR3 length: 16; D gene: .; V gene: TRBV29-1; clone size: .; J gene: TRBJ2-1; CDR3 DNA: TGCAGCGTTGCCTTCCTCGGGCGGAGGGTGGGGAATGAGCAGTTCTTC; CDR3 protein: CSVAFLGRRVGNEQFF
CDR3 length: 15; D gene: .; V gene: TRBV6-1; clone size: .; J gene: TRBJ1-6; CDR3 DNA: TGTGCCAGCAGTGTTTTCGGCTCCTATAATTCACCCCTCCACTTT; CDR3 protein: CASSVFGSYNSPLHF
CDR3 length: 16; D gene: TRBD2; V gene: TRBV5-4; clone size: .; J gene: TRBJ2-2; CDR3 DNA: TGTGCCAGCAGCTTCTGGCGGGGGGTCGACACCGGGGAGCTGTTTTTT; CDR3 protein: CASSFWRGVDTGELFF
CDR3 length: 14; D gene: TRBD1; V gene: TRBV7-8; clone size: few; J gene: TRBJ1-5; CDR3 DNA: TGTGCCAGCAGCTCGGGACAGGGGAATCAGCCCCAGCATTTT; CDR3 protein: CASSSGQGNQPQHF
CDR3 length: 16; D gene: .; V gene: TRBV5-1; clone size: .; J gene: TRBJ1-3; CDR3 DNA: TGCGCCAGCAGCTTGGGCGACAGGTACTCTGGAAACACCATATATTTT; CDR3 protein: CASSLGDRYSGNTIYF
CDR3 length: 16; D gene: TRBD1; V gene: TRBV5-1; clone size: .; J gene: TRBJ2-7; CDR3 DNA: TGCGCCAGCAGCTTACAGGGGGCGAGGGTGGTTTACGAGCAGTACTTC; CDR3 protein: CASSLQGARVVYEQYF
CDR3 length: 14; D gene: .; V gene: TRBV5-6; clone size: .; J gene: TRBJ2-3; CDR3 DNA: TGTGCCAGCAGCCCGAGATGGAGCACAGATACGCAGTATTTT; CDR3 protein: CASSPRWSTDTQYF
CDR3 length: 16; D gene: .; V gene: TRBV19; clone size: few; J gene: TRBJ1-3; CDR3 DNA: TGTGCCAGTAGTATTTCGAGCGCTACCTCTGGAAACACCATATATTTT; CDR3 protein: CASSISSATSGNTIYF
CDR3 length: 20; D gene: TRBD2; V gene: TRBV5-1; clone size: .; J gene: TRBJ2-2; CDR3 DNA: TGCGCCAGCAGCTTGGCCGGGACTAGCGGGAGTCTCCGGGGTACCGGGGAGCTGTTTTTT; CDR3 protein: CASSLAGTSGSLRGTGELFF
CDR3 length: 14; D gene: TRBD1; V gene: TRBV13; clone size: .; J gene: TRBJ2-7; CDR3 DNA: TGTGCCAGCAGGCTGACAGGGAAACGCTACGAGCAGTACTTC; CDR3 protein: CASRLTGKRYEQYF
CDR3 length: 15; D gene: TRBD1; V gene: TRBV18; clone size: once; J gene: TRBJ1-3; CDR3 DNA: TGTGCCAGCTCACCACGGAATCAGGGGGTGGACACCATATATTTT; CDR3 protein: CASSPRNQGVDTIYF
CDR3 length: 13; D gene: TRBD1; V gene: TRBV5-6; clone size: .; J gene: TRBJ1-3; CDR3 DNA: TGTGCCAGCAGCCAGGACAGGGGGAACACCATATATTTT; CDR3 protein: CASSQDRGNTIYF